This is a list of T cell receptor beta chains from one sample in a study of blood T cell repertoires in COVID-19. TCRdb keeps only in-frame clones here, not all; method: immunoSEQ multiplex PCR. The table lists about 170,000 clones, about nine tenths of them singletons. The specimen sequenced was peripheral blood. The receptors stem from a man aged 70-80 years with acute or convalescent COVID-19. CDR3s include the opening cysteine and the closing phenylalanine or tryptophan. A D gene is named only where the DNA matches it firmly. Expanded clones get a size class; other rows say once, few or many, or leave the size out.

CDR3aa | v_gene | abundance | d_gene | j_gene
CASSQDFADTQYF | TRBV4-3 | NA | NA | TRBJ2-3
CASSLQGAAEAFF | TRBV5-1 | once | TRBD1 | TRBJ1-1
CASSPWGEGEQYF | TRBV7-2 | NA | TRBD2 | TRBJ2-7
CASSFLDQDTQYF | TRBV5-1 | NA | NA | TRBJ2-3
CASTQGQIYSNQPQHF | TRBV2 | NA | TRBD1 | TRBJ1-5
CASSYFGPEAFF | TRBV2 | NA | NA | TRBJ1-1
CASSLDVTDYNQPQHF | TRBV7-2 | NA | NA | TRBJ1-5
CATSSAGTGALPYGYTF | TRBV15 | NA | TRBD1 | TRBJ1-2
CASSLEATSEGNQPQHF | TRBV5-1 | NA | NA | TRBJ1-5
CASSVDRFYEQFF | TRBV5-1 | NA | TRBD1 | TRBJ2-1
CASSTGQGLAKNIQYF | TRBV9 | NA | TRBD1 | TRBJ2-4
CASSQAKQETQYF | TRBV4-2 | NA | NA | TRBJ2-5
CASSRPGQAYGYTF | TRBV28 | NA | TRBD1 | TRBJ1-2
CASSTTTDAGNTIYF | TRBV18 | NA | NA | TRBJ1-3
CASIRNQPQHF | TRBV9 | NA | NA | TRBJ1-5
CASSPSGTGQNEQFF | TRBV5-1 | NA | TRBD1 | TRBJ2-1
CASSGDRDWDTEAFF | TRBV5-4 | NA | TRBD1 | TRBJ1-1
CASSRPQGEQYF | TRBV6-5 | once | NA | TRBJ2-7
CASRRGYEQYF | TRBV2 | many | NA | TRBJ2-7
CASSRGQGHGNTEAFF | TRBV11-2 | NA | TRBD1 | TRBJ1-1
CASSGTAHYEQYF | TRBV7-2 | NA | TRBD1 | TRBJ2-7
CASSPSGTNTGELFF | TRBV7-9 | NA | TRBD2 | TRBJ2-2
CASSSADIYYEQYF | TRBV7-6 | NA | NA | TRBJ2-7
CAISWDRGNYGYTF | TRBV10-3 | NA | TRBD1 | TRBJ1-2
CATSRGEVGSQETQYF | TRBV15 | NA | NA | TRBJ2-5
CASSLDSMNTEAFF | TRBV5-1 | NA | NA | TRBJ1-1
CASSPIQGTNEKLFF | TRBV28 | NA | TRBD1 | TRBJ1-4
CAWASGRGSYEQYF | TRBV30 | few | TRBD2 | TRBJ2-7
CASSSTGGTGELFF | TRBV28 | NA | TRBD1 | TRBJ2-2
CSDHTSGGYNEQFF | TRBV29-1 | NA | TRBD2 | TRBJ2-1
CASSQDHGSGNTIYF | TRBV4-2 | NA | NA | TRBJ1-3